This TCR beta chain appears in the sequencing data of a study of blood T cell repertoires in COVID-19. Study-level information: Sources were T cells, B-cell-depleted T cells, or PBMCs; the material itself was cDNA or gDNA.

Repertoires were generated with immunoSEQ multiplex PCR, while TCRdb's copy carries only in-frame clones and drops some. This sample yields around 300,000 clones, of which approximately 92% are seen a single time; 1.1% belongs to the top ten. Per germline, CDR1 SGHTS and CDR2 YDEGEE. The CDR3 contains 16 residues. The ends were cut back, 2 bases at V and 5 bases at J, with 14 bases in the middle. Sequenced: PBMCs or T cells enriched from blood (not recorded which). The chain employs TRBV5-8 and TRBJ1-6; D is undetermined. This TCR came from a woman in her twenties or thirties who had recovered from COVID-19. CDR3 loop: CASSFSGGTNNSPLHF. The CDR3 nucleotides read TGTGCCAGCAGCTTTAGTGGCGGAACTAATAATTCACCCCTCCACTTT.